This passage covers 32 T cell receptor beta chains from one sample sequenced in a study of breast tumors, draining lymph nodes, adjacent tissues. TCRdb ran MiXCR on the multiplex PCR reads and lists one entry per CDR3 protein. This sample carries about 35,000 distinct CDR3 sequences, 30% to 45% of them seen once, and the ten largest clones take approximately 11%. Input material: breast tumor tissue. Source of these receptors: a female donor with breast cancer. Some clones in this sample may be carry-over from other donors' samples.

This clonotype was seen more than once but under ten times. V is TRBV3-1 and J is TRBJ2-5, with D hard to call. Germline CDR1 LGHDT, CDR2 YNNKEL (reference sequence). V was shortened by 3 bases and J by 5 bases, with 13 bases between the two germline ends. The CDR3 loop spans 14 amino acids. The CDR3 sequence is CASSHGPLGETQYF. The DNA of the CDR3 is TGTGCCAGCAGCCACGGACCCCTGGGGGAGACCCAGTACTTC.

This chain uses TRBV6-4 with TRBJ2-1; 10 bases map to TRBD1. The CDR3 runs 16 residues. In germline, CDR1 is MRHNA, CDR2 SNTAGT. The junction had 6 bases not matched to a gene; V was cut back by 3 bases and J by 4 bases. CDR3 in DNA: TGTGCCAGCAGTGAATTTATGGGACAGGGGTACAATGAGCAGTTCTTC. Translation gives CASSEFMGQGYNEQFF.

This clonotype was picked up a small number of times. The chain has TRBV30 and TRBJ2-1; TRBD1 is a possible D gene (5 bases). The CDR3 consists of 13 residues. The germline V and J ends were trimmed by 0 bases and 8 bases, with 11 bases remaining between them. Germline lookup yields CDR1 GTSNPN and CDR2 SVGIG (reference sequence). DNA of the CDR3: TGTGCCTGGAGTGTCCTCCAGGGCCATGAGCAGTTCTTC. Translation: CAWSVLQGHEQFF.

The chain employs TRBV20-1 and TRBJ2-1; TRBD2 aligns across 9 bases. This CDR3 region has 13 residues. The V gene's germline CDR1 is DFQATT and CDR2 SNEGSKA (reference sequence). The V gene end was trimmed by 5 bases and the J gene end by 3 bases; junction bases not matched to a gene: 2. The CDR3 DNA sequence: TGCAGTGCTCAGACTAGCGGCTACAATGAGCAGTTCTTC. Translated: CSAQTSGYNEQFF.

With regard to this clonotype: This could be a read error, since a much larger clone is one nucleotide away. Without the conserved terminal phenylalanine or tryptophan, this CDR3 likely stems from a read error. This chain links TRBV5-4 with TRBJ2-5; unclear D gene. This CDR3 is 15 amino acids long. The germline V gene encodes CDR1 SGHNT and CDR2 YYREEE (reference sequence). V lost 1 base to trimming and J lost 0 bases, with 10 bases between them. CDR3 DNA: TGTGCCAGCAGCTTGATTCTGGAGAACCAAGAGACCCAGTACATC. Its translation: CASSLILENQETQYI.

V and J are TRBV7-2 and TRBJ1-6; D unresolved. The CDR3 has 12 amino acids. Germline values: CDR1 SGHTA, CDR2 FQGNSA. Trimming cost V 2 bases and J 8 bases, with 4 bases left between them. The CDR3 coding sequence is TGTGCCAGCAGCTTAAACTATTCACCCCTCCACTTT. Translating gives CASSLNYSPLHF.

The rearrangement links TRBV6-2 or TRBV6-3 to TRBJ2-3; the D gene is possibly TRBD1 (5 bases). CDR1 is MNHEY and CDR2 is SVGEGT in the germline V gene. The CDR3 sequence is 15 residues long. V lost 2 bases and J lost 2, with 11 bases in between. The CDR3 DNA sequence: TGTGCCAGCAGTTACCCAAAGGACATCACAGATACGCAGTATTTT. It yields the protein CASSYPKDITDTQYF.

This clonotype has at least ten counts. V usage is TRBV6-2 or TRBV6-3 and J usage is TRBJ2-7; TRBD2 matches 8 bases. CDR3 length equals 17 residues. Germline CDR1 MNHEY, CDR2 SVGEGT. Trimming cost V 2 bases and J 2 bases; bases outside gene matches: 11. DNA for the CDR3: TGTGCCAGCAGTTACACCACCCTAGCGGGCGGGGCCTACGAGCAGTACTTC. Its translation is CASSYTTLAGGAYEQYF.

Comments on this clonotype: The CDR3 does not close with the conserved phenylalanine or tryptophan, likely indicating a read error. The V gene is TRBV11-3, the J gene TRBJ2-6; D is uncertain. The germline V and J ends were trimmed by 6 bases and 2 bases, with 5 bases remaining between them. The CDR3 runs to 13 residues. Germline assignment: CDR1 SGHNT and CDR2 YENEEA. CDR3 DNA sequence: TGTGCCAGCAGTACAACTGGGGCCAACGTCCTGACTTCC. It encodes CASSTTGANVLTS.

This clonotype occurred many times. This chain's CDR3 is CASSLGTFQETQYF. For the CDR3, the DNA is TGTGCCAGCAGCTTGGGGACATTCCAAGAGACCCAGTACTTC. The chain recombines TRBV5-8 with TRBJ2-5; tentatively, D is TRBD1 (5 bases). The CDR3 is 14 residues long. Trimming took off 0 bases at V and 1 base at J, with 7 bases between the two ends. CDR1 and CDR2 from the germline V gene are SGHTS and YDEGEE. Full variable domain (remainder filled in from reference TRBV5-8 and TRBJ2-5): EAGVTQSPTHLIKTRGQQATLRCSPISGHTSVYWYQQALGLGLQFLLWYDEGEERNRGNFPPRFSGRQFPNYSSELNVNALELEDSALYLCASSLGTFQETQYFGPGTRLLVL.

A single count supports this clonotype. V and J are TRBV12-3 or TRBV12-4 and TRBJ1-2, with TRBD1 matching 7 bases. This CDR3 is 12 amino acids long. Trimming removed 5 bases from V and 5 bases from J; junction bases left unmatched: 2. CDR3 DNA sequence: TGTGCCAGCAGTCGGGGACAGTATGGCTACACCTTC. As protein: CASSRGQYGYTF.

This clonotype was seen repeatedly, ten times or more. The chain is built from TRBV12-3 or TRBV12-4 and TRBJ2-5, with D perhaps TRBD1 or TRBD2 (5 bases each). The CDR3 sequence is 15 residues long. Trimming shortened V by 7 bases and J by 2 bases, and 17 bases separated the two germline ends. The CDR3 sequence is CASTRDQGRQETQYF. For the CDR3, the DNA is TGTGCCAGCACTAGGGACCAAGGTCGGCAAGAGACCCAGTACTTC.

This clonotype was recorded at least ten times. The chain uses TRBV29-1 and TRBJ2-1; 7 nucleotides align to TRBD1. The germline gives CDR1 SQVTM, CDR2 ANQGSEA. This CDR3 is 12 amino acids long. Trimming at V came to 7 bases and at J to 2 bases, leaving 2 bases not matched to a gene. CDR3 loop: CSAGQTYNEQFF. DNA for the CDR3: TGCAGCGCGGGACAGACCTACAATGAGCAGTTCTTC.

The chain is built from TRBV5-1 and TRBJ2-3; 11 bases line up with TRBD1. This CDR3 contains 14 residues. V lost 4 bases, J lost 4 bases, and 2 bases stayed unmatched. Germline CDR1 is SGHRS and CDR2 is YFSETQ. Written as DNA, the CDR3 is TGCGCCAGCAGCCCGGGACAGGGGGCAGATACGCAGTATTTT. Translation gives CASSPGQGADTQYF.

This clonotype was recorded many times. The genes are TRBV7-2 and TRBJ1-3; no firm D call. This CDR3 has 15 residues. V gave up 0 bases and J gave up 1 base, with 7 bases separating them. Germline CDR1 SGHTA, CDR2 FQGNSA. CDR3 residues: CASSLASASGNTIYF. As DNA, the CDR3 is TGTGCCAGCAGCTTAGCGTCGGCATCTGGAAACACCATATATTTT.

As concerns this clonotype: A much larger clone is a single base away; this may be a read error. Because the CDR3 is missing its conserved closing phenylalanine or tryptophan, this is likely a read error. This sequence joins TRBV19 and TRBJ2-4; D possibly matches TRBD1 or TRBD2 (5 bases each). Germline CDR1 LNHDA, CDR2 SQIVND (reference sequence). V lost 3 bases and J 0 bases, leaving 15 bases between the germline ends. CDR3 length: 17 amino acids. In DNA, the CDR3 is TGTGCCAGTAGTATCGCAATCAGGGAGCGAGCCAAAAACATTCAGTACTCC. This translates into CASSIAIRERAKNIQYS.

A remark on this clonotype: This CDR3 is missing its conserved last phenylalanine or tryptophan, likely due to a read error. V is TRBV12-3 or TRBV12-4 and J is TRBJ2-3, with D perhaps being TRBD1 or TRBD2 (7 bases each). The CDR3 totals 16 residues. The chain's CDR3 is CASSPRGGRGTDAQYS. CDR3 nucleotides: TGTGCCAGCTCCCCTAGGGGCGGGAGAGGGACAGATGCGCAGTATTCT.

The chain couples TRBV3-2 to TRBJ2-3; no DNA check was done on the table's D call, TRBD1. TRBV3-2 is reported as a pseudogene. The CDR3 consists of 19 residues. The CDR3 sequence is CASSHPPQLRILSTDTQYF. The CDR3 coding sequence is TGTGCCAGCAGCCATCCCCCCCAGTTGAGAATTTTGAGCACAGATACGCAGTATTTT.

Details on this clonotype: The conserved phenylalanine or tryptophan is not found at the CDR3 terminus, so this likely reflects a read error. This rearrangement joins TRBV6-5 to TRBJ2-1; weak D call: TRBD2 (6 bases). This CDR3 region has 12 residues. Germline V lookup: CDR1 MNHEY, CDR2 SVGAGI. V lost 2 bases and J 9 bases, leaving 8 bases between the germline ends. CDR3 sequence: CASSYTSFEQFL. In DNA, the CDR3 is TGTGCCAGCAGTTACACTAGCTTTGAGCAGTTCCTC.

The chain has TRBV7-2 and TRBJ2-1; D possibly corresponds to TRBD1 (5 bases). Germline loops: CDR1 SGHTA, CDR2 FQGNSA. Trimming pared 0 bases from V and 7 bases from J, leaving 16 bases between. The CDR3 loop spans 16 amino acids. CDR3 sequence reads: CASSLARPGKGNEQFF. CDR3 DNA: TGTGCCAGCAGCTTAGCGCGTCCAGGGAAGGGGAATGAGCAGTTCTTC.

In the case of this clonotype: This may come from a read error, since a much larger clone is one base off. V and J are TRBV11-2 and TRBJ1-4, with D perhaps matching TRBD1 (5 bases). This CDR3 has 13 residues. Germline V gene lookup returns CDR1 SGHAT and CDR2 FQNNGV. Trimming removed 4 bases at V and 8 bases at J, with 11 bases between. Here the CDR3 reads CASSSDGAEKLFF. The CDR3 nucleotides are TGTGCCAGCAGCTCCGACGGGGCGGAAAAACTGTTTTTT.

A note on this clonotype: A much larger clone differs by one base, so this may be a read error. The V gene is TRBV19, the J gene TRBJ2-3; 7 bases are a match to TRBD2. V lost 8 bases and J lost 0; bases outside the gene matches: 14. The CDR3 loop spans 17 amino acids. Germline CDR1 is LNHDA and CDR2 is SQIVND (reference sequence). CDR3 nucleotide sequence: TGTGCCAGTGGTACCCCCGGTCTAGCGGCTAGCACAGATACGCAGTATTTT. Encoded protein: CASGTPGLAASTDTQYF.

By frequency in the sample, this clonotype is medium-sized. The chain recombines TRBV6-6 with TRBJ1-2; D remains unclear. This CDR3 has 12 residues. V lost 5 bases, J lost 8 bases, and 12 bases lay in between. Germline V lookup: CDR1 MNHNY, CDR2 SVGAGI (reference sequence). The CDR3 DNA sequence: TGTGCCAGCAGTGATGGACGATACGGCTACACCTTC. Translated, it gives CASSDGRYGYTF.

The genes are TRBV9 and TRBJ1-6; D is possibly TRBD1 (5 bases). The V end lost 3 bases, the J end lost 7 bases, and 5 bases lay between the germline ends. Germline V gene lookup returns CDR1 SGDLS and CDR2 YYNGEE. This CDR3 is built from 12 residues. The CDR3 sequence: CASSEGNSPLHF. The DNA for the CDR3 is TGTGCCAGCAGCGAGGGGAATTCACCCCTCCACTTT.

Only a few counts were recorded for this clonotype. This chain connects TRBV5-6 to TRBJ2-2; D call uncertain. The CDR3 covers 15 residues. Per the germline V gene, CDR1 is SGHDT and CDR2 is YYEEEE. V was pared by 0 bases and J by 3 bases, with 9 bases between. The CDR3 DNA follows: TGTGCCAGCAGCTTGGGTGCAGATTACACCGGGGAGCTGTTTTTT. Translation: CASSLGADYTGELFF.

This clonotype came up once. A read error may explain this, as a much larger clone is one base away. DNA for the CDR3: TGTGCCAGCAACCAAGGGGTTCAGGGTCGCCACGAGCAGTACTTC. Its protein is CASNQGVQGRHEQYF. V usage is TRBV3-1 and J usage is TRBJ2-7; D possibly corresponds to TRBD1 (5 bases). In germline, CDR1 is LGHDT, CDR2 YNNKEL (reference sequence). This CDR3 region has 15 residues.

This rearrangement joins TRBV15 to TRBJ2-7; 7 nucleotides align to TRBD2. This CDR3 has 15 amino acids. CDR1 LNHNV and CDR2 YYDKDF come from the germline V gene (reference sequence). The junction had 7 bases not matched to a gene; V was cut back by 3 bases and J by 2 bases. Here the CDR3 DNA reads TGTGCCACCAGCAGTGAGGGCGGGAGTACCTACGAGCAGTACTTC. Translation: CATSSEGGSTYEQYF.

The table lists this clonotype with many counts. The rearrangement uses TRBV24-1 and TRBJ1-5; D is unresolved. The ends were cut back, 2 bases at V and 1 base at J, with 5 bases in the middle. The germline V gene has CDR1 KGHDR and CDR2 SFDVKD. The length of the CDR3 is 14 residues. CDR3 sequence reads: CATSDSGSNQPQHF. The CDR3 bases are TGTGCCACCAGTGATTCCGGAAGCAATCAGCCCCAGCATTTT.

The table lists this clonotype with a few counts. A much bigger clone sits one base away, suggesting this may be a read error. V usage is TRBV11-2 and J usage is TRBJ2-7; 13 nucleotides agree with TRBD2. This CDR3 region has 15 residues. Per germline, CDR1 SGHAT and CDR2 FQNNGV. The CDR3 bases are TGTGCCAACAGCATACTAGCGGGAGGGACCTACGAGCAGTACTTC. It encodes CANSILAGGTYEQYF.

This clonotype was detected only a few times. The CDR3: CAWSRKTGLSEQYF. The CDR3 DNA reads TGTGCCTGGAGTCGTAAGACAGGGCTTAGCGAGCAGTACTTC. The chain joins TRBV30 to TRBJ2-7; 7 bases agree with TRBD1. V shed 2 bases and J 6 bases; nucleotides not matched to a gene: 10. The CDR3 sequence is 14 residues long. The germline V gene has CDR1 GTSNPN and CDR2 SVGIG (reference sequence).

This clonotype was seen repeatedly, ten times or more. This chain links TRBV14 with TRBJ1-2; possibly TRBD1 for D (5 bases). In germline, CDR1 is SGHDN, CDR2 FVKESK. CDR3 length: 15 residues. V lost 0 bases, J lost 1 base, and 9 bases lay in between. CDR3 nucleotides: TGTGCCAGCAGCCAAGACGGGGCGAGTAACTATGGCTACACCTTC. Amino acids: CASSQDGASNYGYTF.

The genes are TRBV12-3 or TRBV12-4 and TRBJ2-2, with a weak D call TRBD1 (5 bases). V was cut by 6 bases and J by 4 bases, with 9 bases left in between. The CDR3 has 13 residues. As DNA, the CDR3 is TGTGCCAGCAGGCAAAGGGGCACCGGGGAGCTGTTTTTT. This translates into CASRQRGTGELFF.